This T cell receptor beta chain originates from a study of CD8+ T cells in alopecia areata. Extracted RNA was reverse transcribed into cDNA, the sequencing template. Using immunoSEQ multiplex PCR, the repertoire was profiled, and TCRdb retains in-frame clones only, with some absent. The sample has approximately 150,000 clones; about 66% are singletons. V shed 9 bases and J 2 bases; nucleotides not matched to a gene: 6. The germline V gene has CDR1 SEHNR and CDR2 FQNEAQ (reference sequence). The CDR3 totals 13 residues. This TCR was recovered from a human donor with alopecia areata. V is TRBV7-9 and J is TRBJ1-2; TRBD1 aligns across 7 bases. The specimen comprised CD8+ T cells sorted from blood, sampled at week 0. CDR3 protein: CASPDRHNYGYTF. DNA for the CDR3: TGTGCCAGTCCGGACAGGCACAACTATGGCTACACCTTC.